This T cell receptor beta chain was profiled in a study of OX40 agonist ivuxolimab in advanced cancers. Study-wide background: Recorded diagnoses for dose-escalation patients were hepatocellular carcinoma, melanoma, renal cell or head and neck cancer. Males comprised roughly four fifths of the group, whose mean age was approximately 60 years (range about 20 to 85). Patients with prior anti-PD-1, anti-PD-L1 or anti-CTLA-4 therapy were eligible; approximately 37% had some.

Blood sampling was done at baseline, cycle 4 day 1, and cycle 7 day 1. Clones were sequenced by immunoSEQ multiplex PCR, and TCRdb holds only the in-frame ones, with some missing. In the table there are some 66,000 clones, around 84% of which are singletons. V was pared by 7 bases and J by 7 bases, with 20 bases between. CDR3 length: 15 residues. The germline V gene encodes CDR1 SGHTA and CDR2 FQGNSA. The receptor was isolated from an adult with an advanced solid tumor such as melanoma, head and neck, liver or kidney cancer. The chain carries TRBV7-2 and TRBJ1-5; D unclear. The starting material was CD4+ or CD8+ T cells sorted from blood, obtained in a trial of the OX40 agonist ivuxolimab. This CDR3 reads CASTNFNSGGQPQHF. The CDR3 DNA follows: TGTGCCAGCACCAACTTCAACTCGGGTGGCCAGCCCCAGCATTTT.